The entry below describes one TCR beta chain. The data were produced by immunoSEQ multiplex PCR, yet TCRdb's version contains in-frame clones alone and is incomplete. The repertoire holds hundreds of thousands of clones, with around 89% as singletons. The CDR3 totals 15 residues. V was pared by 5 bases and J by 6 bases, with 13 bases of the junction left unmatched. The germline V gene encodes CDR1 LNHNV and CDR2 YYDKDF (reference sequence). This record comes from a study of blood T cell repertoires in COVID-19. Study details: COVID-19 samples from acute and convalescent phases originated in the United States, Italy and Spain. Nucleic acid was either cDNA or gDNA, and it came from T cells, B-cell-depleted T cells, or PBMCs.

Sequenced input: peripheral blood. The sequence came from a woman aged 25 to 39 with acute or convalescent COVID-19. This chain joins TRBV15 and TRBJ2-7, with 7 positions matching TRBD2. The CDR3: CATSLRTGTTAEQYF. In DNA form, the CDR3 reads TGTGCCACCAGCCTACGGACCGGGACTACCGCCGAGCAGTACTTC.